The source of this T cell receptor beta chain is a study of shared clonotypes between healthy human individuals. Study background: Each donor's CD8 memory used one plate, CD8 naive two, each CD4 subset three.

This clone was found once. The antigen is undetermined. The V gene's germline CDR1 is SEHNR and CDR2 FQNEAQ (reference sequence). There are 16 residues in the CDR3. The V segment lost 3 bases and the J segment 0 bases; nucleotides outside the gene matches: 4. Points from the study as a whole: Sampling covered blood only; tissue repertoires likely differ. When naive CD4 clonotypes were compared across a handful of donors, around 5% were shared.

Sequencing used immunoSEQ multiplex PCR; TCRdb keeps in-frame clones, though not all of them. The sample lists 950,000 to 1,100,000 clones, roughly 74% occurring once. Sequencing was carried out using memory CD4+ T cells from PBMCs. As to subset: CD45RA-negative fraction. The source is a man between 18 and 35 years old in good health. Some clones in this sample may be carry-over from other donors' samples. The V and J genes are TRBV7-9 and TRBJ2-4; TRBD1 aligns across 8 bases. The CDR3 is CASSFRQGLAKNIQYF. The CDR3 nucleotides are TGTGCCAGCAGCTTCCGACAGGGGTTAGCCAAAAACATTCAGTACTTC.